These 21 T cell receptor beta chains share one sample of origin, sequenced in a study of cytomegalovirus exposure and HLA in healthy donors. This PCR relied on a set of 60 Vbeta primers and 13 Jbeta primers. Produced via immunoSEQ multiplex PCR; TCRdb's table is partial and in-frame only. The sample holds some 160,000 clones, around four fifths seen once. Sequenced: PBMCs. Source of these receptors: a male donor in good health and CMV-seronegative.

The genes are TRBV28 and TRBJ2-1; 8 bases map to TRBD2. CDR3 length: 15 amino acids. The germline V gene has CDR1 MDHEN and CDR2 SYDVKM. The V gene end was trimmed by 5 bases and the J gene end by 7 bases; junction bases not matched to a gene: 10. The CDR3 DNA is TGTGCCAGCAGTGTAGCGGGAAGGGCACAGAATGAGCAGTTCTTC. This translates into CASSVAGRAQNEQFF.

The genes are TRBV18 and TRBJ1-4; a weak D match, TRBD1 (5 bases). The V gene lost 3 bases and the J gene lost 0 bases, with 17 bases spanning the gap. Germline V gene lookup returns CDR1 KGHSH and CDR2 LQKENI. CDR3 length: 18 residues. CDR3 nucleotide sequence: TGTGCCAGCTCACCCCGACAGCTCCGACCTGCAACTAATGAAAAACTGTTTTTT. Translation gives CASSPRQLRPATNEKLFF.

The chain links TRBV6-1 to TRBJ2-1; TRBD2 agrees at 8 bases. This CDR3 spans 15 amino acids. From germline, CDR1 is MNHNS and CDR2 SASEGT. The V segment lost 4 bases and the J segment 1 base; nucleotides outside the gene matches: 3. This chain's CDR3 is CASSAAGGSYNEQFF. DNA for the CDR3: TGTGCCAGCAGTGCGGCGGGGGGTTCCTACAATGAGCAGTTCTTC.

The gene calls are TRBV5-1 and TRBJ2-1, with D possibly TRBD1 on 6 matching bases. The germline gives CDR1 SGHRS, CDR2 YFSETQ. The CDR3 covers 15 residues. Trimming removed 0 bases from V and 7 bases from J, with 14 bases in between. The CDR3 loop is CASSLGLGTRNEQFF. In DNA, the CDR3 is TGCGCCAGCAGCTTGGGATTGGGGACAAGGAATGAGCAGTTCTTC. Complete variable domain (other parts from reference TRBV5-1 and TRBJ2-1): KAGVTQTPRYLIKTRGQQVTLSCSPISGHRSVSWYQQTPGQGLQFLFEYFSETQRNKGNFPGRFSGRQFSNSRSEMNVSTLELGDSALYLCASSLGLGTRNEQFFGPGTRLTVL.

The chain employs TRBV5-6 and TRBJ1-3; 7 nucleotides match TRBD1. With 4 bases clipped from V and 4 bases from J, the junction kept 8 bases outside the gene matches. CDR1 is SGHDT and CDR2 is YYEEEE in the germline V gene. The CDR3 covers 15 residues. CDR3 amino acids: CASSRMDRSGNTIYF. The CDR3 DNA reads TGTGCCAGCAGCCGGATGGACAGGTCCGGAAACACCATATATTTT.

This sequence joins TRBV13 and TRBJ2-7; tentatively, D is TRBD1 (6 bases). The V gene's germline CDR1 is PRHDT and CDR2 FYEKMQ (reference sequence). This CDR3 is built from 14 residues. V was cut by 4 bases and J by 1 base, with 11 bases left in between. The CDR3 bases are TGTGCCAGCAGCTCACAGGGTCCGTCCTACGAGCAGTACTTC. It codes for CASSSQGPSYEQYF.

The chain links TRBV4-1 to TRBJ2-1, with 8 bases that match TRBD2. Looked up from germline, CDR1 is MGHRA and CDR2 is YSYEKL. The J segment lost 15 bases and the V segment lost 0 bases, leaving 10 bases of the junction unmatched. This CDR3 has 14 amino acids. The CDR3 protein is CASSQDMGSGSRFF. The CDR3 region has the DNA TGCGCCAGCAGCCAAGATATGGGGAGCGGGAGTCGGTTCTTC.

The chain employs TRBV19 and TRBJ2-7, with 12 nucleotides matching TRBD1. CDR3 length: 14 residues. J was trimmed by 4 bases and V by 3 bases; bases with no gene match: 1. From germline, CDR1 is LNHDA and CDR2 SQIVND (reference sequence). The CDR3 loop reads CASSMGQGAYEQYF. The CDR3 DNA reads TGTGCCAGTAGTATGGGACAGGGGGCGTACGAGCAGTACTTC.

The J gene is TRBJ1-6, the V gene TRBV14, with 9 positions matching TRBD1. This CDR3 has 17 residues. V lost 0 bases and J lost 7; bases outside the gene matches: 7. Germline V gives CDR1 SGHDN, CDR2 FVKESK. Here the CDR3 reads CASSQDHGTGINSPLHF. The CDR3 bases are TGTGCCAGCAGCCAAGATCACGGGACAGGGATCAATTCACCCCTCCACTTT.

This chain connects TRBV4-2 to TRBJ2-1; tentative D call: TRBD2 (6 bases). Deletions cut 3 bases from V and 6 bases from J, with 9 bases between. In germline, CDR1 is LGHNA, CDR2 YNFKEQ. This CDR3 has 13 amino acids. The CDR3 here is CASSQFGGNEQFF. DNA for the CDR3: TGTGCCAGCAGCCAGTTCGGGGGCAATGAGCAGTTCTTC.

This clone was seen a handful of times. The chain links TRBV11-3 to TRBJ1-2, with TRBD1 matching over 8 bases. Trimming removed 1 base from V and 5 bases from J; junction bases left unmatched: 0. The germline CDR1 and CDR2 sequences are SGHNT and YENEEA. CDR3 size: 13 residues. CDR3 in DNA: TGTGCCAGCAGCTTAGGGACAGGGTATGGCTACACCTTC. This sequence encodes CASSLGTGYGYTF.

This sequence joins TRBV27 and TRBJ2-7; 13 bases match TRBD2. V gave up 8 bases and J gave up 0 bases; unmatched junction bases: 10. Germline V gene lookup returns CDR1 MNHEY and CDR2 SMNVEV (reference sequence). The CDR3 contains 17 residues. CDR3 sequence reads: CASGGTSGITSSYEQYF. The DNA of the CDR3 is TGTGCCAGCGGAGGGACTAGCGGGATTACATCCTCCTACGAGCAGTACTTC.

This clone has a single count. This chain links TRBV5-4 with TRBJ2-3; 7 bases match TRBD2. The germline V gene has CDR1 SGHNT and CDR2 YYREEE (reference sequence). V was clipped by 2 bases and J by 1 base; unmatched bases: 1. This CDR3 contains 14 residues. The CDR3 coding sequence is TGTGCCAGCAGCTTAAGCGGGGGCACAGATACGCAGTATTTT. This codes for CASSLSGGTDTQYF.

The chain combines TRBV29-1 with TRBJ1-1; weak D call: TRBD1 (6 bases). The CDR3 consists of 14 residues. V was cut by 6 bases and J by 4 bases, with 18 bases left in between. The germline gives CDR1 SQVTM, CDR2 ANQGSEA. The CDR3 DNA reads as TGCAGCGTCGCTGGGGCAGGGGTCGCCACTGAAGCTTTCTTT. Residues: CSVAGAGVATEAFF.

The chain recombines TRBV7-9 with TRBJ1-1; 7 positions match TRBD1. The germline gives CDR1 SEHNR, CDR2 FQNEAQ (reference sequence). V was clipped by 1 base and J by 1 base; unmatched bases: 12. The CDR3 is 18 amino acids. The CDR3 DNA reads as TGTGCCAGCAGCTTAGATGACAGGGACCACTGGGGGAACACTGAAGCTTTCTTT. It specifies CASSLDDRDHWGNTEAFF.

The chain links TRBV4-1 to TRBJ2-1, with TRBD2 as a possible D gene (6 bases). The CDR3 is made up of 15 amino acids. V was clipped by 1 base and J by 9 bases, with 16 bases between them. Germline V gene sequence: CDR1 MGHRA, CDR2 YSYEKL. The CDR3 DNA sequence: TGCGCCAGCAGCCAAGGACTAGAGGAGCCCGTTGAGCAGTTCTTC. It is translated as CASSQGLEEPVEQFF.

The chain links TRBV6-1 to TRBJ1-3; a possible D gene is TRBD1 (5 bases). CDR3 size: 15 residues. The V end was cut by 5 bases, the J end by 0 bases, with 11 bases between. From germline, CDR1 is MNHNS and CDR2 SASEGT. CDR3 sequence (DNA): TGTGCCAGCAGTACCTACAGGCACTCTGGAAACACCATATATTTT. It codes for CASSTYRHSGNTIYF.

This rearrangement joins TRBV15 to TRBJ2-5, with 7 bases that match TRBD1. Germline trimming cut 1 base from V and 1 base from J; bases unmatched to any gene: 3. CDR3 length: 15 residues. CDR1 is LNHNV, CDR2 YYDKDF, per germline (reference sequence). The CDR3 region is CATSRGGTVQETQYF. CDR3 coding DNA: TGTGCCACCAGCAGAGGGGGGACAGTCCAAGAGACCCAGTACTTC.

The chain couples TRBV2 to TRBJ2-5; D not certain. The CDR3 covers 14 residues. Trimming shortened V by 7 bases and J by 9 bases, and 21 bases separated the two germline ends. Germline CDR1 and CDR2: SNHLY and FYNNEI. CDR3 sequence: CASTLLTVNEAQYF. CDR3 sequence (DNA): TGTGCCAGCACTCTATTAACCGTAAACGAGGCCCAGTACTTC.

V gene TRBV7-8 combines with J gene TRBJ1-2, with D perhaps TRBD1 (6 bases). V lost 5 bases, J lost 4 bases, and 11 bases lay in between. This CDR3 contains 13 residues. Germline CDR1 SGHVS, CDR2 FQNEAQ. CDR3: CASSPGTPYGYTF. The CDR3 nucleotides are TGTGCCAGCAGCCCAGGGACACCCTATGGCTACACCTTC.

A single count supports this clone. The V call is TRBV9, the J call TRBJ1-1, with 8 bases identical to TRBD1. V was pared by 0 bases and J by 6 bases, with 4 bases of the junction left unmatched. The CDR3 runs 14 residues. In germline, CDR1 is SGDLS, CDR2 YYNGEE. The CDR3 sequence: CASSVGQGKPEAFF. For the CDR3, the DNA is TGTGCCAGCAGCGTAGGACAGGGGAAACCTGAAGCTTTCTTT.